Below, 11 T cell receptor beta chains from the same sample are listed, as sequenced in a study of CD8+ T cells in alopecia areata. The authors extracted RNA and reverse transcribed it into cDNA as the sequencing template. Produced via immunoSEQ multiplex PCR; TCRdb's table is partial and in-frame only. Of some 180,000 clones in the sample, roughly 60% were seen once. The specimen comprised CD4+ T cells sorted from blood, sampled at week 0. The source of these receptors is a human donor with alopecia areata.

In its sample, this clone was seen a few times. The chain has TRBV7-9 and TRBJ2-7; TRBD1 might be the D (6 bases). This CDR3 has 14 amino acids. Germline V CDR1 and CDR2: SEHNR, FQNEAQ (reference sequence). Deletions cut 2 bases from V and 3 bases from J, with 11 bases between. This CDR3 is CASSLPGQSYEQYF. In nucleotides, the CDR3 is TGTGCCAGCAGCTTACCGGGACAAAGCTACGAGCAGTACTTC.

Comment on this clone: At one of its ends the junction is not consistent with the germline gene, which may arise from a read error. The chain is built from TRBV9 and TRBJ1-1; the D is unclear. Germline V gives CDR1 SGDLS, CDR2 YYNGEE. The CDR3 is 12 residues long. The CDR3: CATSVEDTEAFF. CDR3 bases: TGTGCCACCAGCGTAGAGGACACTGAAGCTTTCTTT.

The V gene is TRBV11-2, the J gene TRBJ2-7; TRBD1 matches at 10 bases. J lost 1 base, V lost 9 bases, and 6 bases had no gene match. This CDR3 has 14 residues. Germline loops: CDR1 SGHAT, CDR2 FQNNGV. The CDR3 protein is CASHRDRGSYEQYF. The CDR3 region has the DNA TGTGCCAGTCACCGGGACAGGGGTTCCTACGAGCAGTACTTC.

The chain links TRBV30 to TRBJ1-5; TRBD1 agrees at 8 bases. Germline values: CDR1 GTSNPN, CDR2 SVGIG (reference sequence). Losses at the gene ends were 3 bases for V and 2 bases for J; bases not matched to a gene: 3. The CDR3 runs to 14 residues. The CDR3: CAWSETGGNQPQHF. The DNA of the CDR3 is TGTGCCTGGAGCGAGACAGGGGGCAATCAGCCCCAGCATTTT. Looking up the rest from reference TRBV30 and TRBJ1-5 gives the full variable domain: SQTIHQWPATLVQPVGSPLSLECTVEGTSNPNLYWYRQAAGRGLQLLFYSVGIGQISSEVPQNLSASRPQDRQFILSSKKLLLSDSGFYLCAWSETGGNQPQHFGDGTRLSIL.

The V and J genes are TRBV7-9 and TRBJ2-6; 8 bases align to TRBD1. The CDR3 spans 19 residues. Germline V gives CDR1 SEHNR, CDR2 FQNEAQ (reference sequence). V dropped 3 bases and J dropped 0; count of bases not matched to a gene: 10. The CDR3 DNA reads TGTGCCAGCAGCTTTGGCAGGGGGCCCACCCTCTCTGGGGCCAACGTCCTGACTTTC. Translated, it gives CASSFGRGPTLSGANVLTF.

The rearrangement joins TRBV27 to TRBJ2-5; TRBD1 or TRBD2 may be the D gene (5 bases each). Trimming took off 7 bases at V and 8 bases at J, with 14 bases between the two ends. Germline loops: CDR1 MNHEY, CDR2 SMNVEV (reference sequence). The CDR3 loop spans 12 amino acids. DNA of the CDR3: TGTGCCAGCAAAGGGGACCATTTAACCCAGTACTTC. Translated: CASKGDHLTQYF.

The V call is TRBV7-3, the J call TRBJ1-2; no reliable D call. V was clipped by 5 bases and J by 5 bases, with 15 bases between them. CDR1 is SGHTA, CDR2 FQGTGA, per germline. The CDR3 is 14 residues long. The CDR3 region has the DNA TGTGCCAGCAGCCCAACAAACTTGGGTTATGGCTACACCTTC. Its protein product is CASSPTNLGYGYTF.

This clone turned up a few times. The chain uses TRBV4-3 and TRBJ1-6; possible D gene TRBD1, 5 bases. This CDR3 spans 14 amino acids. V was clipped by 4 bases and J by 7 bases, with 11 bases between them. CDR1 LGHNA and CDR2 YSLEER come from the germline V gene. DNA of the CDR3: TGCGCCAGCAGCCTGAGGACAATGAATTCACCCCTCCACTTT. Its protein product is CASSLRTMNSPLHF.

This chain links TRBV5-6 with TRBJ1-2, with 7 bases aligning to TRBD1. V dropped 4 bases and J dropped 4; count of bases not matched to a gene: 7. Germline CDR1 is SGHDT and CDR2 is YYEEEE. The length of the CDR3 is 14 residues. CDR3 protein: CASSNPTGVYGYTF. The CDR3 bases are TGTGCCAGCAGCAACCCAACAGGGGTCTATGGCTACACCTTC.

This clone has a count of ten or more. The V gene is TRBV7-2, the J gene TRBJ2-7, with D possibly being TRBD1 (6 bases). Trimming removed 3 bases at V and 0 bases at J, with 6 bases between. Germline CDR1 is SGHTA and CDR2 is FQGNSA. The CDR3 is made up of 13 amino acids. This CDR3 is CASSLDSSYEQYF. The DNA of the CDR3 is TGTGCCAGCAGCTTGGACAGCTCCTACGAGCAGTACTTC.

CDR3 loop: CASSPTETSTDTQYF. The CDR3 DNA reads as TGTGCCAGCTCACCGACAGAGACTAGCACAGATACGCAGTATTTT. The gene calls are TRBV18 and TRBJ2-3, with D maybe TRBD1 (5 bases). Trimming removed 3 bases at V and 0 bases at J, with 10 bases between. The CDR3 totals 15 residues. CDR1 is KGHSH and CDR2 is LQKENI in the germline V gene.